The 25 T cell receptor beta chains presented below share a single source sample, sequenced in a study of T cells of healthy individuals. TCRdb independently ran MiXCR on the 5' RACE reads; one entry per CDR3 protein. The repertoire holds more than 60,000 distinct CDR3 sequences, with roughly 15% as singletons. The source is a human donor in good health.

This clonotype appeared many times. CDR3 residues: CASSFGVYYEQYF. The CDR3 nucleotides are TGTGCCAGCAGTTTTGGGGTTTACTACGAGCAGTACTTC. V usage is TRBV27 and J usage is TRBJ2-7; no reliable D call. CDR1 and CDR2 (germline): MNHEY, SMNVEV (reference sequence). The CDR3 is made up of 13 amino acids. V was pared by 3 bases and J by 3 bases, with 9 bases between.

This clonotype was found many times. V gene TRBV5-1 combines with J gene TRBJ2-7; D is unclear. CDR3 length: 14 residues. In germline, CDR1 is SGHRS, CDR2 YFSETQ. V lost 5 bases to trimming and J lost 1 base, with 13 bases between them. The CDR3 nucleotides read TGCGCCAGCAGTCTGGATCCACTGTCCTACGAGCAGTACTTC. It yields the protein CASSLDPLSYEQYF.

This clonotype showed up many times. This CDR3 reads CASRRQGATGELFF. Here the CDR3 DNA reads TGTGCCAGCAGACGACAGGGCGCAACCGGGGAGCTGTTTTTT. This rearrangement joins TRBV28 to TRBJ2-2; the match to TRBD1 covers 7 bases. The CDR3 is 14 amino acids. In germline, CDR1 is MDHEN, CDR2 SYDVKM. Losses at the gene ends were 6 bases for V and 5 bases for J; bases not matched to a gene: 6.

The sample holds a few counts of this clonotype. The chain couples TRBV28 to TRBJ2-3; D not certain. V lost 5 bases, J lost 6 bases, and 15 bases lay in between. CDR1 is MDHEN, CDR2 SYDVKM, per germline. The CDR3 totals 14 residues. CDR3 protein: CASSLDSALDTQYF. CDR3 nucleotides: TGTGCCAGCAGTCTTGACTCGGCGCTGGATACGCAGTATTTT.

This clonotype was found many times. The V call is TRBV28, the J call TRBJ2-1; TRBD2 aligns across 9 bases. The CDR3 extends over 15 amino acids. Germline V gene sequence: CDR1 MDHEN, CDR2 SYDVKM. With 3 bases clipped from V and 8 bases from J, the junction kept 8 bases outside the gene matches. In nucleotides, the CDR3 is TGTGCCAGCAGTTTTGGAGCGGGGGGAAGCGATGAGCAGTTCTTC. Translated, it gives CASSFGAGGSDEQFF.

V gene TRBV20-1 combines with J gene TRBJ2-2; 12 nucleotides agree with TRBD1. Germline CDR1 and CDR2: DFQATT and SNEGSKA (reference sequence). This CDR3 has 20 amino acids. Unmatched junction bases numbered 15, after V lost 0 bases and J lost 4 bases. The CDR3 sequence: CSARDDKLGQGAGRTGELFF. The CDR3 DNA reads TGCAGTGCTAGAGATGATAAGTTGGGACAGGGGGCAGGTCGCACCGGGGAGCTGTTTTTT.

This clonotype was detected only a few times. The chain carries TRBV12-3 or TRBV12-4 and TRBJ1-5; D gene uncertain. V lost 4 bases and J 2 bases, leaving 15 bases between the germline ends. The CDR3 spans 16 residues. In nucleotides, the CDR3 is TGTGCCAGCAGTTCCATTCGGCCTTCGGGCAATCAGCCCCAGCATTTT. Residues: CASSSIRPSGNQPQHF.

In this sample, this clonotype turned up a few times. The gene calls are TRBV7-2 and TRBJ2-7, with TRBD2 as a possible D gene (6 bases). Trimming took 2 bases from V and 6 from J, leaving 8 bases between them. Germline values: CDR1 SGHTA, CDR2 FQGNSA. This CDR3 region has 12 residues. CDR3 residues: CASSLIGGEQYF. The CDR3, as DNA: TGTGCCAGCAGCTTAATCGGGGGCGAGCAGTACTTC.

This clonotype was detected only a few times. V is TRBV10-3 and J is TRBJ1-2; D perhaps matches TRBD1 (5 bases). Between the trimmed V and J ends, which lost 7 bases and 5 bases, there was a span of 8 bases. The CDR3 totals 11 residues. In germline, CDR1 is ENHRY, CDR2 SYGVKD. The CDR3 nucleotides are TGTGCCATCACGGGGACTTATGGCTACACCTTC. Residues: CAITGTYGYTF.

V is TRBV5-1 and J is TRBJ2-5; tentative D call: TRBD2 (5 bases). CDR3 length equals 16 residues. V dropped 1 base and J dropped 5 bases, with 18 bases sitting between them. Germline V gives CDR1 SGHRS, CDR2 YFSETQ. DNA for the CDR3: TGCGCCAGCAGCTTGAACCGGGATATACACGGGGAGACCCAGTACTTC. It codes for CASSLNRDIHGETQYF.

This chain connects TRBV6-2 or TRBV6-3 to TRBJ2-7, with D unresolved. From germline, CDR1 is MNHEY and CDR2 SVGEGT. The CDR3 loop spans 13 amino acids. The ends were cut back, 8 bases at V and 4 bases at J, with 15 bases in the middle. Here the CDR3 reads CASGVGSSYEQYF. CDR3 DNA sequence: TGTGCCAGCGGGGTAGGTTCTTCGTACGAGCAGTACTTC.

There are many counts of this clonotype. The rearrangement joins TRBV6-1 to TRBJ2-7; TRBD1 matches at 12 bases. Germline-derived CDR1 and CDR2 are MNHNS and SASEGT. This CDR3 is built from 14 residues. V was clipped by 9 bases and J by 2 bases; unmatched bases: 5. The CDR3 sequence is CASPGQGAAYEQYF. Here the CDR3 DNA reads TGTGCCAGTCCGGGACAGGGGGCTGCCTACGAGCAGTACTTC.

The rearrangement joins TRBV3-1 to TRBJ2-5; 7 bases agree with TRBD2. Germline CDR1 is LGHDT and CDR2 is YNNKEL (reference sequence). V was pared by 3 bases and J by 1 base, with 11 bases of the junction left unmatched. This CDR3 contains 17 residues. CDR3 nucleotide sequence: TGTGCCAGCAGCCAGGGAACGGGGGGACGCCTCCAAGAGACCCAGTACTTC. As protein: CASSQGTGGRLQETQYF.

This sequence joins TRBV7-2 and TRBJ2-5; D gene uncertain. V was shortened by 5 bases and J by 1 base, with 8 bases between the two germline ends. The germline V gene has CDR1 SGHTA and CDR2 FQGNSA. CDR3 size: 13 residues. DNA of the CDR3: TGTGCCAGCAGCCCTACTGCCCAAGAGACCCAGTACTTC. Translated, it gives CASSPTAQETQYF.

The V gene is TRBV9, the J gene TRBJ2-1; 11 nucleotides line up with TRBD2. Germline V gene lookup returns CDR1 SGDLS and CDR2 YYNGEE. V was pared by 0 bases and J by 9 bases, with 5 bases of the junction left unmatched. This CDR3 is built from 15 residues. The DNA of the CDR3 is TGTGCCAGCAGCGTAGATCTAGCGGGGGGACCTGAGCAGTTCTTC. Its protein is CASSVDLAGGPEQFF.

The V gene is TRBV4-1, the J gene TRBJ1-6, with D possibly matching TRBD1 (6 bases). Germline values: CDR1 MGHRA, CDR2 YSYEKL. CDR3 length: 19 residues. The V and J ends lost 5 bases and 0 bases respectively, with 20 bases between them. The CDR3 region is CASSVRDNTRSSYNSPLHF. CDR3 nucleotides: TGCGCCAGCAGCGTTCGGGACAACACAAGAAGCTCCTATAATTCACCCCTCCACTTT.

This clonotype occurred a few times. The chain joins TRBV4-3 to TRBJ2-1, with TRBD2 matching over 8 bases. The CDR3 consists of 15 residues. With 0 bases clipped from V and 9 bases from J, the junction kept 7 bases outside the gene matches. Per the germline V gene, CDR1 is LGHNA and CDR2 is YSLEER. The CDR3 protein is CASSQEGSGSGEQFF. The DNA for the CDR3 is TGCGCCAGCAGCCAAGAAGGGAGCGGGAGTGGTGAGCAGTTCTTC.

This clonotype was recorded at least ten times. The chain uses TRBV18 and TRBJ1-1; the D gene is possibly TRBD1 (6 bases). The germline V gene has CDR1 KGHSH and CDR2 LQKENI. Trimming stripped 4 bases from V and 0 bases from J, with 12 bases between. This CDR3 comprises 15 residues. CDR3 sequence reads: CASSLRTDLNTEAFF. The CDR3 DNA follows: TGTGCCAGCTCACTTCGGACAGACCTGAACACTGAAGCTTTCTTT.

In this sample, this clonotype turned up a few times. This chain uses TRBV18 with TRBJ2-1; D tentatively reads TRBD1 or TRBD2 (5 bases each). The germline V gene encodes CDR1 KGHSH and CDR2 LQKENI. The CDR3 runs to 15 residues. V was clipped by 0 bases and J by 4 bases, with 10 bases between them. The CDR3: CASSPPGPGYNEQFF. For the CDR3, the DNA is TGTGCCAGCTCACCACCGGGGCCGGGATACAATGAGCAGTTCTTC.

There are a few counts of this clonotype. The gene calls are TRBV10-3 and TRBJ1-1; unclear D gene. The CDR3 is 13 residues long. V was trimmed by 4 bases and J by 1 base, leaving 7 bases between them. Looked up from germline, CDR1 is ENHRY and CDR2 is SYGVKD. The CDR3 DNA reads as TGTGCCATCAGTGCTCCGTCGAACACTGAAGCTTTCTTT. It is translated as CAISAPSNTEAFF.

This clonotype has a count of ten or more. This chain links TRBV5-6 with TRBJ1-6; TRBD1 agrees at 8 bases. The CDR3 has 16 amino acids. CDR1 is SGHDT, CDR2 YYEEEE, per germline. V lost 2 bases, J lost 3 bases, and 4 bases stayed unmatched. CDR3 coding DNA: TGTGCCAGCAGCTTCCGACAGGGGTTCTATAATTCACCCCTCCACTTT. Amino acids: CASSFRQGFYNSPLHF.

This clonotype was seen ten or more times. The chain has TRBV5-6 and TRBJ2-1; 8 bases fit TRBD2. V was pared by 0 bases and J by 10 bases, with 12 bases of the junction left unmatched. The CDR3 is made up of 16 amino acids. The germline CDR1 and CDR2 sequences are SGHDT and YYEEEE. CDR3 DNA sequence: TGTGCCAGCAGCTTGGGATCCAGCGGGAGTTTTGGAGAGCAGTTCTTC. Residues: CASSLGSSGSFGEQFF.

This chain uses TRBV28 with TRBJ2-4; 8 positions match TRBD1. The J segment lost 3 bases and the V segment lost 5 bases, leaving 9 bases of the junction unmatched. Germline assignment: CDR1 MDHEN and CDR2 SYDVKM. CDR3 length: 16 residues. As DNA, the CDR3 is TGTGCCAGCAGTCCGCCAGGGGGCTCGGGCAAAAACATTCAGTACTTC. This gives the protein CASSPPGGSGKNIQYF.

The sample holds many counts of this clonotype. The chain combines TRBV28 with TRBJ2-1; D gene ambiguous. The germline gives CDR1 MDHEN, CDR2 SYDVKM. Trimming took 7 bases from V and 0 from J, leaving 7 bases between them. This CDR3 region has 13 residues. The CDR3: CASIPNSYNEQFF. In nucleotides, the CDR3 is TGTGCCAGCATCCCGAACTCCTACAATGAGCAGTTCTTC.

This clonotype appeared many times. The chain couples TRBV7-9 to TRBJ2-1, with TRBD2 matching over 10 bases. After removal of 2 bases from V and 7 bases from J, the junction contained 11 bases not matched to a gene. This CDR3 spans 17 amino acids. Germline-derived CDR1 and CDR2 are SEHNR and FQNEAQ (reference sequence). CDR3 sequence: CASSLLQREGVVNEQFF. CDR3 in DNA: TGTGCCAGCAGCTTACTGCAGCGGGAGGGCGTAGTGAATGAGCAGTTCTTC.